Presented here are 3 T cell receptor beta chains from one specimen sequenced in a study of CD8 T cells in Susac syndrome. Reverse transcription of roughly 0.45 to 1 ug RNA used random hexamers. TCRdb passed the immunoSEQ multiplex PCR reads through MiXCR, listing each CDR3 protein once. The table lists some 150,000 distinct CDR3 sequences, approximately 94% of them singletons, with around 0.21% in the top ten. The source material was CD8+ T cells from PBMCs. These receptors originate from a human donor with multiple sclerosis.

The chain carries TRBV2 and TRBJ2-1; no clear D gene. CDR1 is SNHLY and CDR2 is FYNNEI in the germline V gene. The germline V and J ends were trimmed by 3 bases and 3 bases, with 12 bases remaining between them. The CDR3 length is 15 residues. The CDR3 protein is CASSDDLTYYNEQFF. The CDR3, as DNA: TGTGCCAGCAGTGATGACCTAACATACTACAATGAGCAGTTCTTC.

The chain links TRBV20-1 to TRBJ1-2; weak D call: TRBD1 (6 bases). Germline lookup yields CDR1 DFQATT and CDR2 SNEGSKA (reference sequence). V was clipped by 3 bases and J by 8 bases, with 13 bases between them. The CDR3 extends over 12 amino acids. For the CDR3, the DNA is TGCAGTGCTAGTGGGGGGCTGGTAGGCTACACCTTC. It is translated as CSASGGLVGYTF.

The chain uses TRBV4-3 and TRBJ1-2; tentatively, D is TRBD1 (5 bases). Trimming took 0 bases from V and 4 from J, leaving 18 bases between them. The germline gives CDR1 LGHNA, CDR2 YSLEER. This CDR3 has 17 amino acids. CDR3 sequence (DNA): TGCGCCAGCAGCCAAGAAAGAAGCACAGCGGGACTCTATGGCTACACCTTC. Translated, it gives CASSQERSTAGLYGYTF.